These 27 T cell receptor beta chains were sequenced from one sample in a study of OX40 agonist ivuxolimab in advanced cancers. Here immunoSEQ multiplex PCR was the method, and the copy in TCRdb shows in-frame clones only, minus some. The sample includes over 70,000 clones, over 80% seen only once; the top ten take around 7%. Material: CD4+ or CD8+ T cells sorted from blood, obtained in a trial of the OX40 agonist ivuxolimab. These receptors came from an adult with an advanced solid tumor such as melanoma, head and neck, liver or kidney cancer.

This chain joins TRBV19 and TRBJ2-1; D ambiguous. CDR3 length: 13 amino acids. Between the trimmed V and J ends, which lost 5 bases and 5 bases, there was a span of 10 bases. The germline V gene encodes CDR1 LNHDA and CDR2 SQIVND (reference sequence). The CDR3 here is CASSLSDDNEQFF. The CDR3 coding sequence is TGTGCCAGTAGTTTATCCGACGACAATGAGCAGTTCTTC.

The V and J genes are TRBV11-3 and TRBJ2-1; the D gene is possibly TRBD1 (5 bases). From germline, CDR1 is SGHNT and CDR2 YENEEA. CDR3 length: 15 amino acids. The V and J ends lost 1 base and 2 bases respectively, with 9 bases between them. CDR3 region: CASSLGATAYNEQFF. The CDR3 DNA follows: TGTGCCAGCAGCTTAGGGGCGACAGCCTACAATGAGCAGTTCTTC.

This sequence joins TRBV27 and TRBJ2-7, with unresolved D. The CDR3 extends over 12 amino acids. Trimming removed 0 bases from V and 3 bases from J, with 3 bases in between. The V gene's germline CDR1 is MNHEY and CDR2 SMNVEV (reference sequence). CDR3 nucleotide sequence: TGTGCCAGCAGTTTATCTCTCTACGAGCAGTACTTC. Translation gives CASSLSLYEQYF.

In nucleotides, the CDR3 is TGTGCCAGCAGCAAAGAAGAAGGACCTGAAGAACAGGGAAAAGGTGGCTACACCTTC. Amino acid sequence: CASSKEEGPEEQGKGGYTF. This chain uses TRBV21-1 with TRBJ1-2; the DNA was not used to check the table's D call, TRBD1. TRBV21-1 is a pseudogene segment. The CDR3 has 19 amino acids.

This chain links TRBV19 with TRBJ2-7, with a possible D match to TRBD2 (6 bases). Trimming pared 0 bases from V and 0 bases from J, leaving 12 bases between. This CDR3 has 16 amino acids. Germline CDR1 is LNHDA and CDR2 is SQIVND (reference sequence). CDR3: CASSIDDAGSSYEQYF. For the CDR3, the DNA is TGTGCCAGTAGTATAGATGACGCGGGGAGCTCCTACGAGCAGTACTTC.

CDR3 sequence: CASSLRYPGESHEQYF. In DNA form, the CDR3 reads TGTGCCAGCAGCTTACGTTATCCAGGGGAGAGCCACGAGCAGTACTTC. The chain uses TRBV11-3 and TRBJ2-7; possibly TRBD1 for D (6 bases). Germline CDR1 is SGHNT and CDR2 is YENEEA. The CDR3 has 16 residues. Trimming took 2 bases from V and 5 from J, leaving 19 bases between them.

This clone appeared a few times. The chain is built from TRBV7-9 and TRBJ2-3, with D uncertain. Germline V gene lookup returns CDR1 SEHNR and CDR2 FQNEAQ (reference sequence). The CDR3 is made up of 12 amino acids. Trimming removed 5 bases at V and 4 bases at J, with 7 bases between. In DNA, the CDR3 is TGTGCCAGCAGCACTCACTCAGATACGCAGTATTTT. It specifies CASSTHSDTQYF.

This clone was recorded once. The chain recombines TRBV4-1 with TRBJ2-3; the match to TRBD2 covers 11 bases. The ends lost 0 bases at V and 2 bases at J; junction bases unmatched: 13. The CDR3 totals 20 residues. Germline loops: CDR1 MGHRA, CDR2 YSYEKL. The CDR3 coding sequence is TGCGCCAGCAGCCAAGAACCTGCGTTTGGGACTAGCGGTCACACAGATACGCAGTATTTT. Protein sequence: CASSQEPAFGTSGHTDTQYF.

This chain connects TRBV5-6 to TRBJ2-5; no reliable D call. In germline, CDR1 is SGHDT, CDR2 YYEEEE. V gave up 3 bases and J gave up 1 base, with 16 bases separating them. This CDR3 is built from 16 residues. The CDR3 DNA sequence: TGTGCCAGCAGCTCCGCGGCGAGCCCCCTCCAAGAGACCCAGTACTTC. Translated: CASSSAASPLQETQYF.

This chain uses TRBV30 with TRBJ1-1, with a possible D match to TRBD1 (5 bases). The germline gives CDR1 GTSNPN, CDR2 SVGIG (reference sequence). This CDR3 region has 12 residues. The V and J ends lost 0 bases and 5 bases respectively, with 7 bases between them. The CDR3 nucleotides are TGTGCCTGGAGTGTCGGGGGGACTGAAGCTTTCTTT. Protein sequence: CAWSVGGTEAFF.

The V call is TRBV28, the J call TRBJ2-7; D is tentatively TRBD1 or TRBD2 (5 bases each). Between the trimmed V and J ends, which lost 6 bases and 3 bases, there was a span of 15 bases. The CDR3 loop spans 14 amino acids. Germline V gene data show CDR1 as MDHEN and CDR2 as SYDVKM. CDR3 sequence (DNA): TGTGCCAGCAGGGGGACCGATTTAGGCTACGAGCAGTACTTC. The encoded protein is CASRGTDLGYEQYF.

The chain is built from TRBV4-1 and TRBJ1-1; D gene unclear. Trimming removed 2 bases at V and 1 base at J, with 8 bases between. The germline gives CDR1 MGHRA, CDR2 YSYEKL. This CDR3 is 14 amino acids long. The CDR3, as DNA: TGCGCCAGCAGCCAACGTACAACGAACACTGAAGCTTTCTTT. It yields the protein CASSQRTTNTEAFF.

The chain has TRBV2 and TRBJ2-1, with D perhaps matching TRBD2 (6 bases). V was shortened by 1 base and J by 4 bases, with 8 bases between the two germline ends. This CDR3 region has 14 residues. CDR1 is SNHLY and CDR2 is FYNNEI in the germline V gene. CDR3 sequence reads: CASSEVGGYNEQFF. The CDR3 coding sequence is TGTGCCAGCAGTGAAGTCGGAGGGTACAATGAGCAGTTCTTC.

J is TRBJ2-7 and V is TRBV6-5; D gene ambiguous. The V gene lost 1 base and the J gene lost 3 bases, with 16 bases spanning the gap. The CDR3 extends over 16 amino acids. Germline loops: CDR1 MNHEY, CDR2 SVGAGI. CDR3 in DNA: TGTGCCAGCAGTTACTTACGTCCGGGCCGATACTACGAGCAGTACTTC. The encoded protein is CASSYLRPGRYYEQYF.

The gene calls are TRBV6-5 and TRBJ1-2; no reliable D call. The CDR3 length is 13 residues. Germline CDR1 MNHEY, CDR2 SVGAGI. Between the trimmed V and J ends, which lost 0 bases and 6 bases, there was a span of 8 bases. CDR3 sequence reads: CASSYSALNGYTF. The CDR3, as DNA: TGTGCCAGCAGTTACTCGGCATTAAATGGCTACACCTTC.

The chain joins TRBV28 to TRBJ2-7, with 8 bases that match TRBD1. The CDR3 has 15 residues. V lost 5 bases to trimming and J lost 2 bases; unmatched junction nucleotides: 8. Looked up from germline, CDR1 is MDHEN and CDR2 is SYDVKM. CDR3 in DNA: TGTGCCAGCAGTCCTTGGACAGGGAAACCCTACGAGCAGTACTTC. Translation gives CASSPWTGKPYEQYF.

The CDR3, as DNA: TGCGCCAGCAGCCCGGGACCAACCTACGAGCAGTACTTC. Amino acids: CASSPGPTYEQYF. The genes are TRBV10-1 and TRBJ2-7; D is possibly TRBD1 or TRBD2 (5 bases each). Per the germline V gene, CDR1 is WNHNN and CDR2 is SYGVQD (reference sequence). The CDR3 covers 13 residues. Trimming stripped 6 bases from V and 2 bases from J, with 11 bases between.

The CDR3 DNA reads TGTGCCAGCAGCCAGACAGGAGCGAACACCGGGGAGCTGTTTTTT. Its protein is CASSQTGANTGELFF. This chain connects TRBV4-2 to TRBJ2-2, with a weak D call TRBD1 (6 bases). Germline V lookup: CDR1 LGHNA, CDR2 YNFKEQ. Trimming stripped 3 bases from V and 0 bases from J, with 8 bases between. This CDR3 contains 15 residues.

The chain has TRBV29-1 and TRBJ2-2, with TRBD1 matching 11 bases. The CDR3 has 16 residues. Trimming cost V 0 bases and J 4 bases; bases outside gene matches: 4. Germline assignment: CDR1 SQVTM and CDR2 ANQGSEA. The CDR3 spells CSVEDQDRGLTGELFF. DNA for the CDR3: TGCAGCGTTGAAGATCAGGACAGGGGGCTCACCGGGGAGCTGTTTTTT.

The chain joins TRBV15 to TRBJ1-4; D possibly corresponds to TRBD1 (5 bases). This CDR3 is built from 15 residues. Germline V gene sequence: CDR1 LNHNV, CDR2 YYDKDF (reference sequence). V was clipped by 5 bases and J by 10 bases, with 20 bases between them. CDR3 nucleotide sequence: TGTGCCACCAGCGGAAGGCAGGGAATTGACGCAAAACTGTTTTTT. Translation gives CATSGRQGIDAKLFF.

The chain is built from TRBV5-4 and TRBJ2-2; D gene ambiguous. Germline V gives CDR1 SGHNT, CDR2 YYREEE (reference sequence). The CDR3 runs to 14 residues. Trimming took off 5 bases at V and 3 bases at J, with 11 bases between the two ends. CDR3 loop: CASSDLGYTGELFF. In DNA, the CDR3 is TGTGCCAGCAGTGACTTGGGCTACACCGGGGAGCTGTTTTTT.

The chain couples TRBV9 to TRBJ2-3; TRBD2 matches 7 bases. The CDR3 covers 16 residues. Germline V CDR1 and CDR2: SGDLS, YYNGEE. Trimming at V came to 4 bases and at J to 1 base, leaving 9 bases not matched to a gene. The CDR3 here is CASSPGVAGGTDTQYF. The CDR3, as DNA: TGTGCCAGCAGCCCAGGAGTAGCGGGCGGCACAGATACGCAGTATTTT.

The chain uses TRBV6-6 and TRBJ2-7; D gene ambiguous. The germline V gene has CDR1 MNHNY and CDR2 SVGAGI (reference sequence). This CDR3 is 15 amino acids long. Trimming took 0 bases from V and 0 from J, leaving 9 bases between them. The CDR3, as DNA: TGTGCCAGCAGTTACTCGTTCTCAGGCTCCTACGAGCAGTACTTC. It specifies CASSYSFSGSYEQYF.

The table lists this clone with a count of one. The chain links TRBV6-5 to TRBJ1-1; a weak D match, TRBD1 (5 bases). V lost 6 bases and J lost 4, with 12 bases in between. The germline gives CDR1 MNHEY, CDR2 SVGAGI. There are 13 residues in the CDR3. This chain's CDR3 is CASSSRVVTEAFF. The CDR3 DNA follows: TGTGCCAGCAGCAGCAGGGTTGTCACTGAAGCTTTCTTT.

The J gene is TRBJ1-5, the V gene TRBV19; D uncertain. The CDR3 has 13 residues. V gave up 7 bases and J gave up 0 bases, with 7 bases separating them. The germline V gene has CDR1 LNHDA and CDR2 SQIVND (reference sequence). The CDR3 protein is CASTTYSNQPQHF. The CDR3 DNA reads TGTGCCAGTACCACATATAGCAATCAGCCCCAGCATTTT.

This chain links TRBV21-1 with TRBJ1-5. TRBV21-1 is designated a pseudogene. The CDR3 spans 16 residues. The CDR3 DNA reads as TGTGCCAGCAGCGGGGTAGCTACATGGCATCATCAGCCCCAGCATTTT. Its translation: CASSGVATWHHQPQHF.

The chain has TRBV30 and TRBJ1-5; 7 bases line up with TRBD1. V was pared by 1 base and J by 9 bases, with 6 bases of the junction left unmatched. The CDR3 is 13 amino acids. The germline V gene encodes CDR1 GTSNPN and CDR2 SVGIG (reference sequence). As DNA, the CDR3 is TGTGCCTGGAGTGGAACAGGGGCCCGGCCCCAGCATTTT. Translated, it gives CAWSGTGARPQHF. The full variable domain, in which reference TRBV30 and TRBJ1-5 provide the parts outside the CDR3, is SQTIHQWPATLVQPVGSPLSLECTVEGTSNPNLYWYRQAAGRGLQLLFYSVGIGQISSEVPQNLSASRPQDRQFILSSKKLLLSDSGFYLCAWSGTGARPQHFGDGTRLSIL.